The next 17 T cell receptor beta chains were all read from a single sample in a study of long-term antiretroviral therapy in people with HIV. Survey-level immunoSEQ v3.0 assays were run. The data were produced by immunoSEQ multiplex PCR, yet TCRdb's version contains in-frame clones alone and is incomplete. The sample shows 25,000 to 35,000 clones, nearly 97% of them seen only once. The specimen was unsorted PBMCs, collected 5.3 years after starting antiretroviral therapy. Receptors were obtained from a man aged 30 to 39 with HIV.

This chain uses TRBV6-1 with TRBJ1-2, with D uncertain. The V and J ends lost 7 bases and 5 bases respectively, with 8 bases between them. CDR3 length equals 11 residues. Germline V CDR1 and CDR2: MNHNS, SASEGT. The DNA of the CDR3 is TGTGCCAGCACTACTAGATATGGCTACACCTTC. Translated: CASTTRYGYTF.

The rearrangement links TRBV30 to TRBJ1-2; 9 bases map to TRBD1. The CDR3 is made up of 14 amino acids. The trim removed 3 bases at V and 4 bases at J, leaving 6 bases unmatched. Per the germline V gene, CDR1 is GTSNPN and CDR2 is SVGIG (reference sequence). CDR3 DNA: TGTGCCTGGAGGGGACAGGGAGGGGTCTATGGCTACACCTTC. It codes for CAWRGQGGVYGYTF.

The rearrangement uses TRBV6-5 and TRBJ1-2, with a weak D call TRBD1 (5 bases). This CDR3 is built from 12 residues. Germline V lookup: CDR1 MNHEY, CDR2 SVGAGI. V was pared by 9 bases and J by 4 bases, with 12 bases between. The CDR3 here is CARGEVSYGYTF. CDR3 DNA sequence: TGTGCCAGAGGGGAGGTTAGCTATGGCTACACCTTC.

This clone was recorded only once. Here the CDR3 DNA reads TGCGCCAGCAGCTCGGCTCATGACTTTTTCTTT. As protein: CASSSAHDFFF. V gene TRBV5-1 combines with J gene TRBJ1-1, with D hard to call. The CDR3 covers 11 residues. V was trimmed by 3 bases and J by 13 bases, leaving 13 bases between them. Germline V gene sequence: CDR1 SGHRS, CDR2 YFSETQ.

The chain links TRBV4-3 to TRBJ2-2; the D is unclear. CDR3 size: 14 residues. Trimming left V 6 bases short and J 4 bases short, with 12 bases between. In germline, CDR1 is LGHNA, CDR2 YSLEER. The CDR3 nucleotides read TGCGCCAGCAGTTACGGCCTTCCCACCGGGGAGCTGTTTTTT. Translation gives CASSYGLPTGELFF.

The chain recombines TRBV5-1 with TRBJ2-2; D is unresolved. Deletions cut 0 bases from V and 1 base from J, with 10 bases between. This CDR3 is built from 16 residues. Germline loops: CDR1 SGHRS, CDR2 YFSETQ. The CDR3 protein is CASSLEGGLNTGELFF. The CDR3 bases are TGCGCCAGCAGCTTGGAAGGCGGTCTGAACACCGGGGAGCTGTTTTTT.

V and J are TRBV6-6 and TRBJ1-5, with TRBD1 matching 7 bases. The CDR3 has 14 amino acids. Germline CDR1 and CDR2: MNHNY and SVGAGI (reference sequence). With 4 bases clipped from V and 1 base from J, the junction kept 1 base outside the gene matches. The CDR3 nucleotides read TGTGCCAGCAGTTGGGACAGCAGCAATCAGCCCCAGCATTTT. Protein sequence: CASSWDSSNQPQHF.

The chain couples TRBV6-5 to TRBJ2-7, with 10 positions matching TRBD2. Germline CDR1 and CDR2: MNHEY and SVGAGI. The CDR3 consists of 15 residues. The V and J ends lost 9 bases and 5 bases, in that order; junction bases with no gene match: 13. The CDR3 is CASAVGLAGVHEQYF. For the CDR3, the DNA is TGTGCCAGTGCGGTAGGGCTAGCGGGAGTCCACGAGCAGTACTTC.

J is TRBJ2-7 and V is TRBV9; TRBD2 is a possible D gene (5 bases). V was cut by 5 bases and J by 2 bases, with 11 bases left in between. The CDR3 totals 13 residues. CDR1 is SGDLS, CDR2 YYNGEE, per germline. The CDR3 loop is CASRDSNTYEQYF. The CDR3 DNA is TGTGCCAGCAGGGACTCAAACACCTACGAGCAGTACTTC. Complete variable domain (other parts from reference TRBV9 and TRBJ2-7): DSGVTQTPKHLITATGQRVTLRCSPRSGDLSVYWYQQSLDQGLQFLIQYYNGEERAKGNILERFSAQQFPDLHSELNLSSLELGDSALYFCASRDSNTYEQYFGPGTRLTVT.

A few counts support this clone. The chain carries TRBV30 and TRBJ2-3; 12 bases are a match to TRBD2. This CDR3 is built from 15 residues. Germline V lookup: CDR1 GTSNPN, CDR2 SVGIG (reference sequence). V lost 4 bases and J lost 4; bases outside the gene matches: 6. In DNA, the CDR3 is TGTGCCTGGACAACTCTAGCGGGGGGGCCAGATACGCAGTATTTT. It specifies CAWTTLAGGPDTQYF.

This chain uses TRBV10-3 with TRBJ2-6; 7 bases align to TRBD1. The CDR3 is 16 amino acids. The junction had 9 bases not matched to a gene; V was cut back by 9 bases and J by 1 base. CDR1 and CDR2 from the germline V gene are ENHRY and SYGVKD. CDR3 sequence: CAIRGQPPSGANVLTF. CDR3 coding DNA: TGTGCCATACGGGGACAGCCACCTTCTGGGGCCAACGTCCTGACTTTC.

The chain is built from TRBV18 and TRBJ1-4; 7 bases fit TRBD1. This CDR3 contains 15 residues. In germline, CDR1 is KGHSH, CDR2 LQKENI. Trimming at V came to 3 bases and at J to 8 bases, leaving 9 bases not matched to a gene. For the CDR3, the DNA is TGTGCCAGCTCACCCCGACAGGGTGGGGGAGAAAAACTGTTTTTT. Its protein product is CASSPRQGGGEKLFF.

This clone was picked up one time. This chain connects TRBV6-4 to TRBJ2-2; D is perhaps TRBD1 (5 bases). The germline V and J ends were trimmed by 3 bases and 3 bases, with 8 bases remaining between them. The CDR3 spans 14 residues. The germline V gene has CDR1 MRHNA and CDR2 SNTAGT. The CDR3: CASSEGVDTGELFF. The CDR3 nucleotides read TGTGCCAGCAGTGAAGGGGTCGACACCGGGGAGCTGTTTTTT.

The chain recombines TRBV29-1 with TRBJ2-7; D possibly matches TRBD1 or TRBD2 (6 bases each). CDR3 length equals 16 residues. CDR1 is SQVTM and CDR2 is ANQGSEA in the germline V gene. Trimming shortened V by 7 bases and J by 2 bases, and 24 bases separated the two germline ends. CDR3 sequence reads: CSGAGGRMGSTYEQYF. CDR3 sequence (DNA): TGCAGCGGTGCCGGGGGCCGAATGGGGTCTACCTACGAGCAGTACTTC.

CDR3 sequence reads: CASSYSPGRSYNEQFF. The CDR3 DNA is TGTGCCAGCAGTTACTCTCCGGGTCGATCCTACAATGAGCAGTTCTTC. V usage is TRBV6-5 and J usage is TRBJ2-1; no clear D gene. Germline CDR1 is MNHEY and CDR2 is SVGAGI. The CDR3 runs to 16 residues. The V end lost 0 bases, the J end lost 1 base, and 10 bases lay between the germline ends.

The genes are TRBV2 and TRBJ2-3; no definite D call. V was cut by 6 bases and J by 9 bases, with 13 bases left in between. The CDR3 sequence is 12 residues long. CDR1 is SNHLY, CDR2 FYNNEI, per germline. CDR3 region: CASSPDPTTQYF. The CDR3 coding sequence is TGTGCCAGCAGCCCCGACCCTACGACGCAGTATTTT. The variable domain in full, completed from reference TRBV2 and TRBJ2-3, reads EPEVTQTPSHQVTQMGQEVILRCVPISNHLYFYWYRQILGQKVEFLVSFYNNEISEKSEIFDDQFSVERPDGSNFTLKIRSTKLEDSAMYFCASSPDPTTQYFGPGTRLTVL.

V is TRBV27 and J is TRBJ2-3; D remains ambiguous. V was clipped by 3 bases and J by 5 bases, with 3 bases between them. This CDR3 contains 11 residues. CDR1 and CDR2 (germline): MNHEY, SMNVEV (reference sequence). In DNA form, the CDR3 reads TGTGCCAGCAGTTTGGGAGATACGCAGTATTTT. Its translation is CASSLGDTQYF.